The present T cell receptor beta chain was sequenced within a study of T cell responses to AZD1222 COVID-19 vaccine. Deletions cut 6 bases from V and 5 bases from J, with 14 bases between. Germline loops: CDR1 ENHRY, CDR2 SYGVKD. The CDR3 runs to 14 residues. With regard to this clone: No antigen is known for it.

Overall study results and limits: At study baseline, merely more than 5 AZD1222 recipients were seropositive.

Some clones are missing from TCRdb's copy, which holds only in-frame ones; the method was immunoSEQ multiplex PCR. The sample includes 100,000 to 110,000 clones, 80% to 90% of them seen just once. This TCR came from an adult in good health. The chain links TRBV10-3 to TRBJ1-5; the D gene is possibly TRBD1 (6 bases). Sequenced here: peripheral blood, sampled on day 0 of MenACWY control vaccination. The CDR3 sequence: CAIRAPGGDQPQHF. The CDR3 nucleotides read TGTGCCATCAGGGCGCCGGGGGGCGATCAGCCCCAGCATTTT.